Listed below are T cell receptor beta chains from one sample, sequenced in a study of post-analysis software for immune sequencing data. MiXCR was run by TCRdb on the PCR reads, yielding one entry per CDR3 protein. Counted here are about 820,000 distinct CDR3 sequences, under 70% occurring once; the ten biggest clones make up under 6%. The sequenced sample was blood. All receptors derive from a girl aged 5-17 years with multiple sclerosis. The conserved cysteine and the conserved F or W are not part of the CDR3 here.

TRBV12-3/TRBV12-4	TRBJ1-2	ASSPTGARSYGYT
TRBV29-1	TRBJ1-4	SAQWTGDEKLF
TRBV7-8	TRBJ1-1	ASSQAAEAF
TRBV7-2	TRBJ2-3	ASSRQTSGGPDTQY
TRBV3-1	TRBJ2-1	ASSRQGLLNEQF
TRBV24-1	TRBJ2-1	ATSDSGTSGRRNNEQF
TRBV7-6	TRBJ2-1	ASSPRASGSSNEQF
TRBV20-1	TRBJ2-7	SASPQMSYEQY
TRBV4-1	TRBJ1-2	AGSHLDRGYYT
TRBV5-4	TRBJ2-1	ASIIPAFNRDFPYNEQF
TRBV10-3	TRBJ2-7	AMSVGTGESYEQY
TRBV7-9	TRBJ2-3	ASSLGPGGGTDTQY
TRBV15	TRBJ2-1	ATRTDGGRPNEQF
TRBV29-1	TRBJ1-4	SVTGQESSGNEKLF
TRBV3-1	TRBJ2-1	ASSPNRDYNEQF
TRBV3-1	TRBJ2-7	VSSQAGGPAYEQY
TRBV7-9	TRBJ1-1	ASSPSTSGTEAF
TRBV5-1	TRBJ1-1	ASSLAWGDRNTEAF
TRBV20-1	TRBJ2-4	SASRDSKNIQY
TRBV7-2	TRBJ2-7	ASRLFGEQY
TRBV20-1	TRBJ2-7	SARGDRAGSYEQY
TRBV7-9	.	ASSYRTPGTYEQY
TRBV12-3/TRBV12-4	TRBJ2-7	ASSLDRRGLYEQY
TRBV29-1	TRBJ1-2	STSGGDYGYT
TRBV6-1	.	ASSVWRGRSGGSHEQY
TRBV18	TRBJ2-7	AGSLADRPTYEQY
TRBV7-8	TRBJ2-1	ASSLAGASGRPYNEQF
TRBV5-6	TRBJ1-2	ASSFTAGAWENPNYGYT
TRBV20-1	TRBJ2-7	SAKTGEYEQY
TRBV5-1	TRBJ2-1	ASTPGLAAPNEQF
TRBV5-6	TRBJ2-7	ASSGGPTTHSDQY
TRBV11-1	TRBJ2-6	ASSSYTRGRQGAAGANVLT
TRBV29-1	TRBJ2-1	SVEVQGAVYNEQF
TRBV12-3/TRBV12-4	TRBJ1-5	ASSRKSTGDQPQH
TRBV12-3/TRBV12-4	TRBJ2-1	ASSFGRYSYNEQF
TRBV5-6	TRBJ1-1	ASSLVARYTEAF
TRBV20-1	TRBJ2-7	SAPSGSSSYEQY
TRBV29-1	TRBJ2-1	SVMGNEQF
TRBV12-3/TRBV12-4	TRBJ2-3	ASSSLSRLVTDTQY
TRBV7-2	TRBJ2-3	ASRQTPRYRNIRGDTQY
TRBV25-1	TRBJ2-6	ASSEGQPLSGANVLT
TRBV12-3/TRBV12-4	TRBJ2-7	ASSLSGKRAYEQY
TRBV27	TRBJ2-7	ASSLGGRDPYEQY
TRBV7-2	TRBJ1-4	ASSLLSGGVTNEKLF
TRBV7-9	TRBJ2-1	ASSFQGEYNEQF
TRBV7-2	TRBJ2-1	ASSKLAGAGYNEQF